This T cell receptor beta chain is drawn from a study of blood T cell repertoires in COVID-19. Overall study context: Sites across the United States, Italy and Spain contributed samples from acute and convalescent COVID-19.

Using immunoSEQ multiplex PCR, the repertoire was profiled, and TCRdb retains in-frame clones only, with some absent. The sample records more than 120,000 clones, under 90% being singletons. CDR3 length equals 15 residues. CDR1 is SEHNR, CDR2 FQNEAQ, per germline (reference sequence). After removal of 5 bases from V and 3 bases from J, the junction contained 9 bases not matched to a gene. The sequenced sample consisted of PBMCs or T cells enriched from blood (not recorded which). This sequence originates from a man in his fifties in a cohort exposed to, infected with or recovered from COVID-19 (not recorded which). The V gene is TRBV7-9, the J gene TRBJ2-7, with 8 bases matching TRBD1. In nucleotides, the CDR3 is TGTGCCAGCAGCCCCCGTTTGACAGGGGACTACGAGCAGTACTTC. It translates to CASSPRLTGDYEQYF.